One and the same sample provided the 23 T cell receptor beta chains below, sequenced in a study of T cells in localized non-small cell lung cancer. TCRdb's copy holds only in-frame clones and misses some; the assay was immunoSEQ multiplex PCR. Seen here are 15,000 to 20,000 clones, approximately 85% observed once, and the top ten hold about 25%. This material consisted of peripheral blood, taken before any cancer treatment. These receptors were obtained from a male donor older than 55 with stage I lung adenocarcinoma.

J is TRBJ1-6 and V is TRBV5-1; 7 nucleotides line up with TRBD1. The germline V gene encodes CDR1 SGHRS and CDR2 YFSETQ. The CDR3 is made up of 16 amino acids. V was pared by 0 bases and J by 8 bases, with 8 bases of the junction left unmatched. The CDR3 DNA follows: TGCGCCAGCAGCTTGGTCGCTGGACAGGTTGATTCACCCCTCCACTTT. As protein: CASSLVAGQVDSPLHF.

DNA for the CDR3: TGTGCCATCAGTACCCTCGGAGAGAACGCAGATACGCAGTATTTT. It codes for CAISTLGENADTQYF. The chain couples TRBV10-3 to TRBJ2-3; D remains unclear. Trimming shortened V by 5 bases and J by 4 bases, and 16 bases separated the two germline ends. The germline gives CDR1 ENHRY, CDR2 SYGVKD. The CDR3 contains 15 residues.

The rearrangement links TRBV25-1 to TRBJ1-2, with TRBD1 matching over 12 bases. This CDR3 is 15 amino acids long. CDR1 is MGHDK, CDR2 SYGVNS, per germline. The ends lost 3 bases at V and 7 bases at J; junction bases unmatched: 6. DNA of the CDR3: TGTGCCAGCAGTGATCCGGGACAGGGGGCGCTTGGCTACACCTTC. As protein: CASSDPGQGALGYTF.

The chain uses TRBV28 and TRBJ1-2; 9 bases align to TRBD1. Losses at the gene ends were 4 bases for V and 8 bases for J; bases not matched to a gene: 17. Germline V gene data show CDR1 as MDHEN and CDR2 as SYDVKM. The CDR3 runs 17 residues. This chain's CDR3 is CASSSGTGLIGGNGYTF. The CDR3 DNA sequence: TGTGCCAGCAGTTCCGGGACAGGGTTAATAGGGGGAAACGGCTACACCTTC.

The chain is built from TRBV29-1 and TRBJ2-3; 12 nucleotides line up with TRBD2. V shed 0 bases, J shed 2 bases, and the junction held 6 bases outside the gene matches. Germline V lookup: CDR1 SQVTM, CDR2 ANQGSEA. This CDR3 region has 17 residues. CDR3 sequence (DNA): TGCAGCGTTGAAGATTGGACTAGCGGGGAAGCCACAGATACGCAGTATTTT. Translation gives CSVEDWTSGEATDTQYF.

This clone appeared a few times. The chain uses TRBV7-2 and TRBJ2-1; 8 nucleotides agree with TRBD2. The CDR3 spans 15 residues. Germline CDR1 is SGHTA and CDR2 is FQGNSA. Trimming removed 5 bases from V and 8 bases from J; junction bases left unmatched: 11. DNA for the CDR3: TGTGCCAGCAGCCCAAATACGGGGGGGCTCTATGAGCAGTTCTTC. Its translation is CASSPNTGGLYEQFF.

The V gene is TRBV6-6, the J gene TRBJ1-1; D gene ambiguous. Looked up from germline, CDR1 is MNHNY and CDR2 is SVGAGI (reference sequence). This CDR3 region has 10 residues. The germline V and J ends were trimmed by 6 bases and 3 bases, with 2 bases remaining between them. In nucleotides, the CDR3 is TGTGCCAGCAGATACACTGAAGCTTTCTTT. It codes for CASRYTEAFF.

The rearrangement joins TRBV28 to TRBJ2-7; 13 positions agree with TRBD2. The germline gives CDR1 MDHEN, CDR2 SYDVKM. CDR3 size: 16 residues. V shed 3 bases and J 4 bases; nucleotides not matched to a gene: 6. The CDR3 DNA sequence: TGTGCCAGCAGTTTCCAACTAGCGGGAGGGAGTTACGAGCAGTACTTC. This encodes CASSFQLAGGSYEQYF.

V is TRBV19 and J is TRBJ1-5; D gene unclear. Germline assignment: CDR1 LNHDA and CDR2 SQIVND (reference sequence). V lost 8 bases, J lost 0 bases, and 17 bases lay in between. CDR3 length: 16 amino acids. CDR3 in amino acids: CASGRDPYDSNQPQHF. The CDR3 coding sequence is TGTGCCAGTGGCCGGGATCCTTATGATAGCAATCAGCCCCAGCATTTT.

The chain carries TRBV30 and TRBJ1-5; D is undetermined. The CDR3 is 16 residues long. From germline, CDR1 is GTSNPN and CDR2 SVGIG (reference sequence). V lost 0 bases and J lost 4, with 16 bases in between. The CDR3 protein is CAWSVGTTGKNQPQHF. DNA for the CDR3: TGTGCCTGGAGTGTAGGAACAACTGGAAAGAATCAGCCCCAGCATTTT.

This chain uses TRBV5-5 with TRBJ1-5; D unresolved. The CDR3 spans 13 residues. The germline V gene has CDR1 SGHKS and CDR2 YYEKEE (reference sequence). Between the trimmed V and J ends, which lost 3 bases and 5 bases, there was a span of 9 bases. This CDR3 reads CASSSWTDQPQHF. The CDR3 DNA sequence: TGTGCCAGCAGCTCTTGGACGGATCAGCCCCAGCATTTT.

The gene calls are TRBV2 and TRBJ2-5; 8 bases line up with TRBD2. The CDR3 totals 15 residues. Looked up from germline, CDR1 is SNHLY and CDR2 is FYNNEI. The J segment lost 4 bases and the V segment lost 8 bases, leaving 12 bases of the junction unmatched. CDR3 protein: CASESTAGVGETQYF. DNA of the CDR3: TGTGCCAGCGAGTCCACAGCGGGGGTAGGAGAGACCCAGTACTTC.

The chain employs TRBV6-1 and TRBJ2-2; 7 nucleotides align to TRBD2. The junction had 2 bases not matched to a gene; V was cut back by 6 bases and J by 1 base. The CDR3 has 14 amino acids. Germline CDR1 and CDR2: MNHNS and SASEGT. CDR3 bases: TGTGCCAGCAGCCCTAGCGGGAACACCGGGGAGCTGTTTTTT. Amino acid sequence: CASSPSGNTGELFF.

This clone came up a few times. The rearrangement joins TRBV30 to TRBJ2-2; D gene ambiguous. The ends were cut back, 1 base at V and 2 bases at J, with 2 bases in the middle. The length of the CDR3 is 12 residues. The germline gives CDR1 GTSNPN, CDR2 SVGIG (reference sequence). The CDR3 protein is CAWSENTGELFF. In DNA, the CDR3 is TGTGCCTGGAGTGAAAACACCGGGGAGCTGTTTTTT.

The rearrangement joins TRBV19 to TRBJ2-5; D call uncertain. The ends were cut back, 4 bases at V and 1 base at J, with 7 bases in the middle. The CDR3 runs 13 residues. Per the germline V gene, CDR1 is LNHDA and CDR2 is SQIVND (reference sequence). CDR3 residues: CASSRRLQETQYF. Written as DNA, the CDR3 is TGTGCCAGTAGTAGACGGCTCCAAGAGACCCAGTACTTC.

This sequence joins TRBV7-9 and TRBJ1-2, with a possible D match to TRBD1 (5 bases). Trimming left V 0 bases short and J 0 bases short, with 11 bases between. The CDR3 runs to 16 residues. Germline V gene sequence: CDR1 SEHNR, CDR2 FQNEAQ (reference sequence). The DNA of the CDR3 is TGTGCCAGCAGCTTAGCGCTGATGACAGCTAACTATGGCTACACCTTC. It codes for CASSLALMTANYGYTF.

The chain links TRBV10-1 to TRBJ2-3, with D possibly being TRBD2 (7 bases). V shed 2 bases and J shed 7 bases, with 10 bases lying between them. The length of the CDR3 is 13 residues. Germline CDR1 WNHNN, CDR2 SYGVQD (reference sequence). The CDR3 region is CASSERGGNTQYF. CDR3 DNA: TGCGCCAGCAGTGAGAGGGGGGGCAATACGCAGTATTTT.

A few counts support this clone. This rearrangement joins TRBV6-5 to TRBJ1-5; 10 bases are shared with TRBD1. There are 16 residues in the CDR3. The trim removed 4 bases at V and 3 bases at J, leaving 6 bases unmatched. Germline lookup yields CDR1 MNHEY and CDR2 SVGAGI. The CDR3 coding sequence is TGTGCCAGCAGTTCCGGGACAGGGGCGACCAATCAGCCCCAGCATTTT. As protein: CASSSGTGATNQPQHF.

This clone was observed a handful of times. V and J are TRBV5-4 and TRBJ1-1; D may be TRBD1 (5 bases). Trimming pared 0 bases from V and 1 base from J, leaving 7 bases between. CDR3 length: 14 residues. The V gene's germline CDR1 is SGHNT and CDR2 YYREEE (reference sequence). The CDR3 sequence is CASSLGQRNTEAFF. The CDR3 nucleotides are TGTGCCAGCAGCTTGGGACAGAGGAACACTGAAGCTTTCTTT.

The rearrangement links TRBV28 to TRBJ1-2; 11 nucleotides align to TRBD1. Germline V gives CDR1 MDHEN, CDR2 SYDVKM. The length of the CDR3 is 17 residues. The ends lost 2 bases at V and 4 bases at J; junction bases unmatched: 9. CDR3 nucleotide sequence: TGTGCCAGCAGTTTAGGCCCGCCGGGACAGGGGGTCTATGGCTACACCTTC. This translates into CASSLGPPGQGVYGYTF.

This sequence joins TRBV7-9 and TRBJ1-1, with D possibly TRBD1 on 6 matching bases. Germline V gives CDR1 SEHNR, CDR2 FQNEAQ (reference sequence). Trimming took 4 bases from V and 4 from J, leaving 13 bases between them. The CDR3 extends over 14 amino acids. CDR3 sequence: CASSYYTGSTEAFF. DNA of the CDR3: TGTGCCAGCAGCTATTATACAGGGAGCACTGAAGCTTTCTTT.

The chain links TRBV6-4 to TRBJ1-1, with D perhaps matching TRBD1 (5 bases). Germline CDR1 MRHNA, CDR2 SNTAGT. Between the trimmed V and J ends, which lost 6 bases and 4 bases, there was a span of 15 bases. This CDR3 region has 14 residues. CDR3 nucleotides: TGTGCCAGCAGCCCCTACGGGGGTAGCACTGAAGCTTTCTTT. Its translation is CASSPYGGSTEAFF.

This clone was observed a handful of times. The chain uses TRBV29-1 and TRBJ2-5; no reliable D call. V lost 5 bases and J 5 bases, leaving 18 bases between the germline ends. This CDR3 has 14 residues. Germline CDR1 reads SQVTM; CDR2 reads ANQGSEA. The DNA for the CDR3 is TGCAGCGTTACCACCCAGGAGCGTTGGGAGACCCAGTACTTC. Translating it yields CSVTTQERWETQYF.